This is a list of T cell receptor beta chains from one sample in a study of T cells in tuberculosis. Sequenced by immunoSEQ multiplex PCR; TCRdb stores in-frame clones only, minus some. Seen here are tens of thousands of clones, more than 80% observed once, and the top ten hold roughly 14%. The sequenced sample consisted of PBMCs. The source is a donor aged 10-35 years with latent tuberculosis or without tuberculosis infection. CDR3s include the opening cysteine and the closing phenylalanine or tryptophan. D genes are given only for firm matches. Only part of the rows carry a size: once, few, many, or a class if the clone is expanded.

j_gene	v_gene	abundance	d_gene	CDR3nt	CDR3aa
TRBJ2-7	TRBV27	NA	NA	TGTGCCAGCAGTTTACTCAGGGCCCACGAGCAGTACTTC	CASSLLRAHEQYF
TRBJ2-5	TRBV5-1	NA	TRBD2	TGCGCCAGCAGCCCAGGACTAGCTGAGGGTTTCCAAGAGACCCAGTACTTC	CASSPGLAEGFQETQYF
TRBJ2-7	TRBV14	NA	NA	TGTGCCAGCAGCCAGCAACGACTCGGGGTGCAGTACTTC	CASSQQRLGVQYF
TRBJ2-5	TRBV5-1	NA	NA	TGCGCCAGCAGCACCAGGACTATTCGAGAGACCCAGTACTTC	CASSTRTIRETQYF
TRBJ2-1	TRBV11-2	NA	NA	TGTGCCAGCAGCAAACCCTGGAGGGGCGATGAGCAGTTCTTC	CASSKPWRGDEQFF
TRBJ2-1	TRBV19	once	TRBD2	TGTGCCAGTAGTATGTCGGCTAGCGGGGAAATGAGGGAGTTCTTC	CASSMSASGEMREFF
TRBJ2-5	TRBV6-5	NA	TRBD2	TGTGCCAGCAGTCAACTAGCGGGTCAAGAGACCCAGTACTTC	CASSQLAGQETQYF
TRBJ1-2	TRBV9	NA	NA	TGTGCCAGCAGCGTAGGCCTTAGTGGGGGACAAGGAGGCTACACCTTC	CASSVGLSGGQGGYTF
TRBJ2-1	TRBV5-1	NA	NA	TGCGCCAGCAGCTTGACCAGGGTTGCTGAGCAGTTCTTC	CASSLTRVAEQFF
TRBJ2-7	TRBV5-6	NA	NA	TGTGCATCGACCCAGGCGAGCCTACGCGAGCAGTACTTC	CASTQASLREQYF
TRBJ1-1	TRBV2	NA	NA	TGTGTCCCGCCGAGCACTGAAGCTTTCTTT	CVPPSTEAFF
TRBJ1-1	TRBV5-1	NA	TRBD1	TGCGCCAGCAGCTTAGGGGACAGGGGAATCACTGAAGCTTTCTTT	CASSLGDRGITEAFF
TRBJ2-5	TRBV5-1	once	NA	TGCGCCAGCAGCTTGGACAGTCAAGAGACCCAGTACTTC	CASSLDSQETQYF
TRBJ2-7	TRBV5-1	NA	NA	TGCGCCAGCAGCTTGGGGACTGGTCTTAGCTCCTACGAGCAGTACTTC	CASSLGTGLSSYEQYF
TRBJ2-1	TRBV5-4	NA	NA	TGTGCCAGTAGCTTCGATCGAATCGGTGAGCAGTTCTTC	CASSFDRIGEQFF
TRBJ2-4	TRBV27	NA	NA	TGTGCCAGCAGTTCTCCCTGGACAGATGGGGCAAACATTCAGTACTTC	CASSSPWTDGANIQYF
TRBJ1-4	TRBV4-1	NA	NA	TGCGCCAGCAGCCTCACAGGGACCGGTGAAAAACTGTTTTTT	CASSLTGTGEKLFF
TRBJ1-3	TRBV27	NA	NA	TGTGCCAGCTCGCGGGTGGCTGGAAACACCATATATTTT	CASSRVAGNTIYF
TRBJ2-1	TRBV9	NA	TRBD2	TGTGCCAGCACCCAGACTAGCGGGTACAATGAGCAGTTCTTC	CASTQTSGYNEQFF
TRBJ1-1	TRBV5-1	NA	NA	TGCGCCAGCAGCTTCGGATTAGGGGCGGACACTGAAGCTTTCTTT	CASSFGLGADTEAFF
TRBJ1-5	TRBV28	few	NA	TGTGCCAGCAGTTTTGGGCAGGGGATCCAGCCCCAGCATTTT	CASSFGQGIQPQHF
TRBJ1-2	TRBV19	few	NA	TGTGCCAGTACCAAGGGAGTCGGCTATGGCTACACCTTC	CASTKGVGYGYTF
TRBJ1-1	TRBV4-3	NA	TRBD1	TGCGCCAGCAGCCAAGATTCGACAGGGACGAGTGAAGCTTTCTTT	CASSQDSTGTSEAFF
TRBJ1-2	TRBV5-1	few	TRBD1	TGCGCCAGCAGCGTCGGACAGGGTAACTATGGCTACACCTTC	CASSVGQGNYGYTF
TRBJ1-2	TRBV25-1	once	TRBD1	TGTGCCAGCAGTGACCCGGGACAGCTGATCTATGGCTACACCTTC	CASSDPGQLIYGYTF
TRBJ2-7	TRBV9	once	TRBD1	TGTGCCAGCAGCCTTAGGGACAGGGAGGTTGAGCAGTACTTC	CASSLRDREVEQYF
TRBJ1-1	TRBV7-2	NA	NA	TGTGCCAGCAGCCTGGGGAGGAACACTGAAGCTTTCTTT	CASSLGRNTEAFF
TRBJ2-3	TRBV25-1	once	TRBD2	TGTGCCAGCCGGGGGGGCTCATCCAACACAGATACGCAGTATTTT	CASRGGSSNTDTQYF
TRBJ2-5	TRBV6-6	NA	NA	TGTGCCAGCAGTTACCGGGAGACCCAGTACTTC	CASSYRETQYF
TRBJ2-1	TRBV4-1	NA	TRBD2	TGCGCCAGCAGCCGCCTGGGACTAGACTACAATGAGCAGTTCTTC	CASSRLGLDYNEQFF
TRBJ1-1	TRBV2	NA	TRBD1	TGTGCCAGCAGCGCCGACAGGGGCACTGAAGCTTTCTTT	CASSADRGTEAFF
TRBJ2-5	TRBV5-8	NA	NA	TGTGCCAGCAGCCTCGCAGGGGCTTCCCAAGAGACCCAGTACTTC	CASSLAGASQETQYF
TRBJ2-5	TRBV29-1	NA	TRBD2	TGCAGCGTTCGGACTGCCCGGGGGGTCCAAGAGACCCAGTACTTC	CSVRTARGVQETQYF
TRBJ1-2	TRBV25-1	once	NA	TGTGCCAGCAGTGAAAGCATAGGGGGACGGCACTATGGCTACACCTTC	CASSESIGGRHYGYTF
TRBJ1-1	TRBV18	NA	NA	TGTGCCAGCTCACGCGACAGGAAGAACACTGAAGCTTTCTTT	CASSRDRKNTEAFF
TRBJ1-3	TRBV2	NA	TRBD1	TGTGCCAGCAGTGACATTCGTAGGACAGGGGGCAGTCGAAACACCATATATTTT	CASSDIRRTGGSRNTIYF
TRBJ2-3	TRBV4-2	once	NA	TGTGCCAGCAGCCAAGCTCCTACCGGTTCTAGCACAGATACGCAGTATTTT	CASSQAPTGSSTDTQYF
TRBJ1-5	TRBV27	NA	NA	TGTGCCAGCAGACCATTCCGGGAGACGAATCAGCCCCAGCATTTT	CASRPFRETNQPQHF
TRBJ1-1	TRBV27	NA	TRBD1	TGTGCCAGCGGACAGACAGGGGAGAACACTGAAGCTTTCTTT	CASGQTGENTEAFF
TRBJ1-2	TRBV6-1	NA	TRBD1	TGTGCCAGCAGGCTTGACAGGGGGCGGGTCGGCTACACCTTC	CASRLDRGRVGYTF
TRBJ1-3	TRBV7-8	NA	NA	TGTGCCAGCAGCTTAGCGACGCTAGCATCTGGAAACACCATATATTTT	CASSLATLASGNTIYF
TRBJ2-5	TRBV4-1	NA	TRBD2	TGCGCCAGCAGCCAACTGGGGGGGTTGGGTCAAGAGACCCAGTACTTC	CASSQLGGLGQETQYF
TRBJ1-1	TRBV30	once	TRBD1	TGTGCCTGGGAAACCGGGACAGGGCCCGAAGCTTTCTTT	CAWETGTGPEAFF
TRBJ2-1	TRBV7-2	NA	TRBD2	TGTGCCAGCAGCTCTAATAGCGGGGGCGAGCAGTTCTTC	CASSSNSGGEQFF
TRBJ2-2	TRBV9	NA	NA	TGTGCCAGCAGCCCCATGGGGGGTTTAACCGGGGAGCTGTTTTTT	CASSPMGGLTGELFF
TRBJ2-3	TRBV27	NA	TRBD2	TGTGCCAGCAGTTTGAGCCTAGCGGGCACAGATACGCAGTATTTT	CASSLSLAGTDTQYF
TRBJ1-2	TRBV28	NA	NA	TGTGCCAGCAGTTTATTCCCCCAGGGGAGAGGCTACACCTTC	CASSLFPQGRGYTF
TRBJ1-4	TRBV7-2	NA	TRBD1	TGTGCCAGCAGCTTGGCCGGGACAGGGGAAAAACTGTTTTTT	CASSLAGTGEKLFF
TRBJ1-5	TRBV19	NA	TRBD1	TGTGCCAGTAGTCGGACAGGGGACAATCAGCCCCAGCATTTT	CASSRTGDNQPQHF
TRBJ1-5	TRBV6-1	NA	TRBD1	TGTGCCAGCAGTGTATCCGGGACAGGGCTCAATCAGCCCCAGCATTTT	CASSVSGTGLNQPQHF
TRBJ2-7	TRBV18	NA	NA	TGTGCCAGCTCACCAGGTGTCAGGGGCTACGAGCAGTACTTC	CASSPGVRGYEQYF
TRBJ2-1	TRBV7-8	NA	NA	TGTGCCAGCAGCTTCCCCGGGACACACTTAGGGAACAATGAGCAGTTCTTC	CASSFPGTHLGNNEQFF
TRBJ2-6	TRBV27	NA	NA	TGTGCCAGCAGTTTGTCAGGGTCTGGGGCCAACGTCCTGACTTTC	CASSLSGSGANVLTF
TRBJ2-3	TRBV5-1	NA	NA	TGCGCCAGCAGCTCCCCAGCGACAGATACGCAGTATTTT	CASSSPATDTQYF
TRBJ1-5	TRBV7-2	NA	NA	TGTGCCAGCAGCTTAGGAGTCCGGGAGGCACAGCCCCAGCATTTT	CASSLGVREAQPQHF
TRBJ1-2	TRBV9	NA	NA	TGTGCCAGCAGCGTCTTCTGGACAGTTAATACCCACTATGGCTACACCTTC	CASSVFWTVNTHYGYTF
TRBJ2-3	TRBV6-1	NA	TRBD1	TGTGCCAGCAGTGCCCCGACAGGGGATGGCACAGATACGCAGTATTTT	CASSAPTGDGTDTQYF